These 31 T cell receptor beta chains were sequenced from one sample in a study of monozygotic twins with inflammatory bowel disease. After re-calling the 5' RACE reads, TCRdb lists one entry per CDR3 protein, DNA absent. Its listing shows some 450,000 distinct CDR3 sequences. The specimen sequenced was blood. All receptors come from a human donor with ulcerative colitis or Crohn's disease, or a healthy co-twin of an affected twin (not recorded which).

The rearrangement links TRBV5-6 to TRBJ1-6; the D gene TCRdb calls, TRBD1, cannot be checked with no DNA. The CDR3 is 14 amino acids. Germline CDR1 and CDR2: SGHDT and YYEEEE. CDR3 amino acids: CASSFDRGPSPLHF. Using reference TRBV5-6 and TRBJ1-6 for the parts outside the CDR3, the full variable domain is DAGVTQSPTHLIKTRGQQVTLRCSPKSGHDTVSWYQQALGQGPQFIFQYYEEEERQRGNFPDRFSGHQFPNYSSELNVNALLLGDSALYLCASSFDRGPSPLHFGNGTRLTVT.

This sequence joins TRBV10-3 and TRBJ2-6; TCRdb calls TRBD2, which cannot be checked without DNA. CDR1 ENHRY and CDR2 SYGVKD come from the germline V gene. This CDR3 is built from 18 residues. CDR3 protein: CAISESPGLALAANVLTF.

The rearrangement links TRBV20-1 to TRBJ1-2. CDR3 size: 14 residues. Germline V gene sequence: CDR1 DFQATT, CDR2 SNEGSKA (reference sequence). The CDR3: CSAPLGTAVGGYTF.

CDR3 region: CSARETGPKNIQYF. This sequence joins TRBV20-1 and TRBJ2-4. The CDR3 spans 14 residues. Per the germline V gene, CDR1 is DFQATT and CDR2 is SNEGSKA (reference sequence).

V is TRBV2 and J is TRBJ2-7; TCRdb gives TRBD2 as the D gene, but with no DNA this cannot be confirmed. The CDR3 is 15 residues long. Germline CDR1 and CDR2: SNHLY and FYNNEI. Here the CDR3 reads CASSASQAGYYEQYF.

The chain carries TRBV6-6 and TRBJ2-5; lacking DNA, the TRBD1 call made by TCRdb goes unchecked. The CDR3 has 14 amino acids. Germline V CDR1 and CDR2: MNHNY, SVGAGI (reference sequence). CDR3 in amino acids: CASSYSGGQETQYF.

The chain uses TRBV19 and TRBJ1-2; absent DNA, TCRdb's TRBD1 call cannot be checked. The V gene's germline CDR1 is LNHDA and CDR2 SQIVND (reference sequence). The CDR3 sequence is 15 residues long. The CDR3 sequence: CASTLGGTTNYGYTF.

The chain couples TRBV29-1 to TRBJ2-3; the D call from TCRdb, TRBD1, cannot be confirmed without DNA. The CDR3 is 16 amino acids. Germline lookup yields CDR1 SQVTM and CDR2 ANQGSEA. CDR3 sequence reads: CSVDRGGLPSTDTQYF.

V usage is TRBV20-1 and J usage is TRBJ1-5; TCRdb reports TRBD1, a call that lacks DNA to check it against. The germline V gene has CDR1 DFQATT and CDR2 SNEGSKA (reference sequence). CDR3 length: 15 amino acids. CDR3 sequence reads: CSARQGHVPLGPQHF.

The chain uses TRBV12-5 and TRBJ2-5. Germline CDR1 reads LGHNT; CDR2 reads FRNRAP. CDR3 size: 14 residues. This chain's CDR3 is CASGLGRFQETQYF.

V gene TRBV12-3 or TRBV12-4 combines with J gene TRBJ2-7; lacking DNA, the TRBD1 call made by TCRdb goes unchecked. This CDR3 has 15 residues. The CDR3: CASSLNGAKNYEQYF.

The rearrangement joins TRBV6-1 to TRBJ1-5; TCRdb outputs TRBD1, but without DNA this stays unchecked. The CDR3 covers 17 residues. Germline V gene data show CDR1 as MNHNS and CDR2 as SASEGT. The CDR3: CASRNPLAGLGNQPQHF.

The gene calls are TRBV15 and TRBJ1-5. CDR1 and CDR2 (germline): LNHNV, YYDKDF (reference sequence). CDR3 length equals 18 residues. The chain's CDR3 is CATSGEGNEGRLGQPQHF.

This sequence joins TRBV10-3 and TRBJ1-4; TCRdb proposes TRBD1, but this gene call is untestable without DNA. The CDR3 covers 15 residues. Germline values: CDR1 ENHRY, CDR2 SYGVKD. CDR3 sequence reads: CAISESTGGMEKLFF.

V usage is TRBV30 and J usage is TRBJ2-1. The CDR3 contains 11 residues. Germline V gives CDR1 GTSNPN, CDR2 SVGIG (reference sequence). CDR3 in amino acids: CAWSGYNEQFF.

The J gene is TRBJ2-1, the V gene TRBV7-9; TCRdb outputs TRBD1, but without DNA this stays unchecked. Germline V CDR1 and CDR2: SEHNR, FQNEAQ (reference sequence). The CDR3 is 13 amino acids. CDR3 amino acids: CASSFVTGDVQFF.

This chain links TRBV28 with TRBJ2-1; TCRdb gives TRBD2 as the D gene, but with no DNA this cannot be confirmed. Germline-derived CDR1 and CDR2 are MDHEN and SYDVKM. This CDR3 region has 14 residues. The CDR3 loop is CASSSALSGGEQFF.

The V and J genes are TRBV7-6 and TRBJ2-3; the TCRdb call, TRBD2, lacks DNA for checking. CDR3 length equals 15 residues. Germline-derived CDR1 and CDR2 are SGHVS and FNYEAQ. The CDR3 is CASSHPAGDEDTQYF. Full variable domain (rest looked up from reference TRBV7-6 and TRBJ2-3): GAGVSQSPRYKVTKRGQDVALRCDPISGHVSLYWYRQALGQGPEFLTYFNYEAQQDKSGLPNDRFSAERPEGSISTLTIQRTEQRDSAMYRCASSHPAGDEDTQYFGPGTRLTVL.

The J gene is TRBJ2-2, the V gene TRBV30; lacking DNA, the TRBD2 call made by TCRdb goes unchecked. This CDR3 region has 14 residues. CDR1 is GTSNPN and CDR2 is SVGIG in the germline V gene (reference sequence). The CDR3 region is CAWSSGLATGELFF.

The gene calls are TRBV16 and TRBJ1-2; checking the TCRdb D call of TRBD1 is not possible without DNA. The CDR3 is made up of 12 amino acids. Germline V gene lookup returns CDR1 KGHSY and CDR2 FQNENV. CDR3 residues: CASTQGGAGYTF.

The chain combines TRBV6-6 with TRBJ2-7; TCRdb designates TRBD1, a call that cannot be tested without DNA. There are 14 residues in the CDR3. In germline, CDR1 is MNHNY, CDR2 SVGAGI (reference sequence). CDR3 in amino acids: CASSKSTPLYEQYF.

The chain carries TRBV12-3 or TRBV12-4 and TRBJ2-3; the TRBD1 assignment by TCRdb is unverifiable without DNA. This CDR3 spans 15 amino acids. CDR3 sequence: CASSFLAGWTDTQYF.

The chain couples TRBV5-1 to TRBJ1-1; checking the TCRdb D call of TRBD1 is not possible without DNA. The CDR3 contains 15 residues. Germline lookup yields CDR1 SGHRS and CDR2 YFSETQ. CDR3 amino acids: CASSSGDFEITEAFF.

The J gene is TRBJ2-1, the V gene TRBV6-2 or TRBV6-3; absent DNA, TCRdb's TRBD1 call cannot be checked. The CDR3 extends over 20 amino acids. Germline V gene lookup returns CDR1 MNHEY and CDR2 SVGEGT. The CDR3 region is CASSFNSGTGVGVDVDEQFF.

The chain is built from TRBV7-9 and TRBJ2-7; the TRBD2 assignment by TCRdb is unverifiable without DNA. Per the germline V gene, CDR1 is SEHNR and CDR2 is FQNEAQ (reference sequence). The CDR3 loop spans 14 amino acids. CDR3 loop: CASSWGTATYEQYF.

The rearrangement uses TRBV7-2 and TRBJ2-1; lacking DNA, the TRBD2 call made by TCRdb goes unchecked. CDR1 and CDR2 from the germline V gene are SGHTA and FQGNSA. This CDR3 comprises 14 residues. This CDR3 reads CASSLPHGSGEQFF.

The CDR3 here is CAWTITKNYGYTF. V and J are TRBV30 and TRBJ1-2. In germline, CDR1 is GTSNPN, CDR2 SVGIG (reference sequence). This CDR3 region has 13 residues.

This chain links TRBV5-6 with TRBJ2-1; TCRdb calls TRBD2, which cannot be checked without DNA. This CDR3 is 17 amino acids long. Germline V gene sequence: CDR1 SGHDT, CDR2 YYEEEE. CDR3 in amino acids: CASRRTSGPKWGNEQFF.

The J gene is TRBJ1-5, the V gene TRBV4-1. This CDR3 has 15 amino acids. CDR1 MGHRA and CDR2 YSYEKL come from the germline V gene. This CDR3 reads CASSQGTNLGQPQHF.

The chain combines TRBV2 with TRBJ2-6; TCRdb proposes TRBD1, but this gene call is untestable without DNA. Per the germline V gene, CDR1 is SNHLY and CDR2 is FYNNEI. The CDR3 is made up of 21 amino acids. CDR3 sequence: CASSERTPRDRGTLGANVLTF.

This chain joins TRBV7-2 and TRBJ2-6; TCRdb lists TRBD1, though no DNA is available to test this call. Germline values: CDR1 SGHTA, CDR2 FQGNSA. CDR3 length equals 15 residues. The CDR3 sequence: CASSQGSSGANVLTF.